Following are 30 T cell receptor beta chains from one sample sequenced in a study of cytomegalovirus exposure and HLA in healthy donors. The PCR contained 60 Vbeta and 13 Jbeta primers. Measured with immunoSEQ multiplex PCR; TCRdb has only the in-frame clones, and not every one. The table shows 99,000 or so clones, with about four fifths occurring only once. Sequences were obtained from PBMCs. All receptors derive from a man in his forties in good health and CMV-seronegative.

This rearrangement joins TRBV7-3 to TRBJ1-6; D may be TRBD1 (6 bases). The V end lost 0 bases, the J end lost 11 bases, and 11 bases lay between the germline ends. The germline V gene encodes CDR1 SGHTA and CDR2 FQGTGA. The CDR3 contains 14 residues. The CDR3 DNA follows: TGTGCCAGCAGCTTAACTAGCGGGGGCGCACCCCTCCACTTT. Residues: CASSLTSGGAPLHF. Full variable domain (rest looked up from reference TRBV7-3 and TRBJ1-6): GAGVSQTPSNKVTEKGKYVELRCDPISGHTALYWYRQSLGQGPEFLIYFQGTGAADDSGLPNDRFFAVRPEGSVSTLKIQRTERGDSAVYLCASSLTSGGAPLHFGNGTRLTVT.

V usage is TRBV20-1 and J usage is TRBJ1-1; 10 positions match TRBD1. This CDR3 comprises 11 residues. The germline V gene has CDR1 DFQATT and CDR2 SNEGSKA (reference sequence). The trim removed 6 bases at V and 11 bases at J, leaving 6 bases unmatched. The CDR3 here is CSAPDRGHAFF. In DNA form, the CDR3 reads TGCAGTGCGCCCGACAGGGGGCATGCTTTCTTT.

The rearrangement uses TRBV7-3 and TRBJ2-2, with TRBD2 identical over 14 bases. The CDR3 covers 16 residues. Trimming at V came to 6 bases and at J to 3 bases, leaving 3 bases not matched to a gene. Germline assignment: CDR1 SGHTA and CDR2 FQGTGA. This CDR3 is CASRSTSGGDTGELFF. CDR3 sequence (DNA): TGTGCCAGCAGGTCGACTAGCGGGGGGGACACCGGGGAGCTGTTTTTT.

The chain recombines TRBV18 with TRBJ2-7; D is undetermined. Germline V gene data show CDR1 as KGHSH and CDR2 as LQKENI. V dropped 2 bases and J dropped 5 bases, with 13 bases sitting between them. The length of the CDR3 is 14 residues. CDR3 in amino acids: CASSPTVSGNEQYF. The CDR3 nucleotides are TGTGCCAGCTCACCAACAGTATCCGGTAACGAGCAGTACTTC. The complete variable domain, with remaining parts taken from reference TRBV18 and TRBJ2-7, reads NAGVMQNPRHLVRRRGQEARLRCSPMKGHSHVYWYRQLPEEGLKFMVYLQKENIIDESGMPKERFSAEFPKEGPSILRIQQVVRGDSAAYFCASSPTVSGNEQYFGPGTRLTVT.

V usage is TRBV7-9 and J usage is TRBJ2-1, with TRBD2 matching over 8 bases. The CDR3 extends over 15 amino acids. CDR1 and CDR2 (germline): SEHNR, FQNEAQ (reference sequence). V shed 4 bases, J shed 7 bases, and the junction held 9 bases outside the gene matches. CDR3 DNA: TGTGCCAGCAGCTATTATAGCGGGATGGGGAATGAGCAGTTCTTC. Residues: CASSYYSGMGNEQFF.

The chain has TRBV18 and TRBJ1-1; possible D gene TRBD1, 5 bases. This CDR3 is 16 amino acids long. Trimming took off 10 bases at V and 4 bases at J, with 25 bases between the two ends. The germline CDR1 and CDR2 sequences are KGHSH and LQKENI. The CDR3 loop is CATSGQGGRVGTEAFF. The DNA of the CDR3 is TGTGCCACATCAGGGCAGGGCGGACGGGTGGGCACTGAAGCTTTCTTT. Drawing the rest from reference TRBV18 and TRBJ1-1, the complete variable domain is NAGVMQNPRHLVRRRGQEARLRCSPMKGHSHVYWYRQLPEEGLKFMVYLQKENIIDESGMPKERFSAEFPKEGPSILRIQQVVRGDSAAYFCATSGQGGRVGTEAFFGQGTRLTVV.

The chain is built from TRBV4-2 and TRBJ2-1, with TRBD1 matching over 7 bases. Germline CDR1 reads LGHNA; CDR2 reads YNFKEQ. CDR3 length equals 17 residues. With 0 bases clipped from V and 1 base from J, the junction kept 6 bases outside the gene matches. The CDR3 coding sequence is TGTGCCAGCAGCCAAGATCCCCAGGACAGGTCCTACAATGAGCAGTTCTTC. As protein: CASSQDPQDRSYNEQFF.

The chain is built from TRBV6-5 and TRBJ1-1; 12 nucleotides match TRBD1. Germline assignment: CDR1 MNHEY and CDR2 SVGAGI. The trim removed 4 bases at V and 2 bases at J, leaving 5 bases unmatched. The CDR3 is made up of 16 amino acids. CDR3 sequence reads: CASSWGQGAVNTEAFF. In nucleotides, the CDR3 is TGTGCCAGCAGTTGGGGACAGGGGGCCGTAAACACTGAAGCTTTCTTT.

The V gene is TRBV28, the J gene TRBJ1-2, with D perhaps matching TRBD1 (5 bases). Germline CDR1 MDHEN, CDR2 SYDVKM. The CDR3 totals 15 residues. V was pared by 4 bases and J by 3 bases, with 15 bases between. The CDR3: CASSSQGLYDYGYTF. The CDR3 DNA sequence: TGTGCCAGCAGTTCTCAGGGCCTTTATGACTATGGCTACACCTTC.

The CDR3 DNA follows: TGTGCCAGCAGCTTAATCTTGGTAGCGGCCCCGAACAATGAGCAGTTCTTC. Translating gives CASSLILVAAPNNEQFF. This chain uses TRBV7-9 with TRBJ2-1; tentative D call: TRBD2 (6 bases). Germline V gene sequence: CDR1 SEHNR, CDR2 FQNEAQ (reference sequence). Trimming stripped 2 bases from V and 5 bases from J, with 19 bases between. The CDR3 totals 17 residues.

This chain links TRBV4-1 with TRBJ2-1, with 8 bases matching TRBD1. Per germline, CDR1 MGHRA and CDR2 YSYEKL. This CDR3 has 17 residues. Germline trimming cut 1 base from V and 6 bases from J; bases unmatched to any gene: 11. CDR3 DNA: TGCGCCAGCAGCCAAGTGGGGGGCAGGGGGCACGGCAATGAGCAGTTCTTC. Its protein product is CASSQVGGRGHGNEQFF.

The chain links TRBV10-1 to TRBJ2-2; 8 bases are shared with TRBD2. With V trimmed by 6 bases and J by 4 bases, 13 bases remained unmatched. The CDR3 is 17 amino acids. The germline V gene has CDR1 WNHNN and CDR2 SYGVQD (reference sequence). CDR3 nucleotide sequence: TGCGCCAGCAGAGCGGGAGCCGCGGGCGATGGCACCGGGGAGCTGTTTTTT. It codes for CASRAGAAGDGTGELFF.

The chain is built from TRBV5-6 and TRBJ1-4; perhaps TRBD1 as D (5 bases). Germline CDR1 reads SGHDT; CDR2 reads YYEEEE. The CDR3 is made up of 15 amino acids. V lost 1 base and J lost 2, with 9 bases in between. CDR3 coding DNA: TGTGCCAGCAGCTTGAGTGGGGCGACTAATGAAAAACTGTTTTTT. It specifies CASSLSGATNEKLFF. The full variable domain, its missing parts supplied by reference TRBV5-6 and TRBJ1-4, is DAGVTQSPTHLIKTRGQQVTLRCSPKSGHDTVSWYQQALGQGPQFIFQYYEEEERQRGNFPDRFSGHQFPNYSSELNVNALLLGDSALYLCASSLSGATNEKLFFGSGTQLSVL.

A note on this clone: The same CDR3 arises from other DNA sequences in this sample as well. CDR3 nucleotides: TGTGCCAGCTCACCAGGAGGGGAGACCCAGTACTTC. This codes for CASSPGGETQYF. The chain links TRBV18 to TRBJ2-5, with a possible D match to TRBD2 (6 bases). The CDR3 is 12 amino acids. V lost 2 bases and J 5 bases, leaving 6 bases between the germline ends. Germline V CDR1 and CDR2: KGHSH, LQKENI.

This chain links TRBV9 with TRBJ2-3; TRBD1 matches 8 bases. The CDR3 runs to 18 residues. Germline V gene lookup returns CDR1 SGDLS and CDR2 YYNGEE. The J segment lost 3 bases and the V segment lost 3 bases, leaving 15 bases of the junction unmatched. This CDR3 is CASSAGRSGQGWTDTQYF. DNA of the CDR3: TGTGCCAGCAGCGCCGGGCGTTCCGGACAGGGATGGACAGATACGCAGTATTTT.

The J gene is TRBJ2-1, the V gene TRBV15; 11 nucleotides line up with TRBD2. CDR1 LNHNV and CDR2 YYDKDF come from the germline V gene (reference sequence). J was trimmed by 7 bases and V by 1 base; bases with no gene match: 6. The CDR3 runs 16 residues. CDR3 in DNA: TGTGCCACCAGCAGAGGTAGCGGGGGGGCCGGGAATGAGCAGTTCTTC. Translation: CATSRGSGGAGNEQFF.

The CDR3 region has the DNA TGTGCCAGCAGTTTACAGGGACAGGGTCATTTT. It encodes CASSLQGQGHF. The chain is built from TRBV28 and TRBJ1-5; 9 bases fit TRBD1. This CDR3 comprises 11 residues. The germline V gene encodes CDR1 MDHEN and CDR2 SYDVKM. The ends lost 2 bases at V and 16 bases at J; junction bases unmatched: 3. Full variable domain (missing parts from reference TRBV28 and TRBJ1-5): DVKVTQSSRYLVKRTGEKVFLECVQDMDHENMFWYRQDPGLGLRLIYFSYDVKMKEKGDIPEGYSVSREKKERFSLILESASTNQTSMYLCASSLQGQGHFGDGTRLSIL.

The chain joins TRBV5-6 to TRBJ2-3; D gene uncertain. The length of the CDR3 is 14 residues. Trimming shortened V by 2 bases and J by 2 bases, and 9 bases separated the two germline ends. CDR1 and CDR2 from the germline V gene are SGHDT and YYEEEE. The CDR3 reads CASSLVLTTDTQYF. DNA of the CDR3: TGTGCCAGCAGCTTAGTACTAACCACAGATACGCAGTATTTT. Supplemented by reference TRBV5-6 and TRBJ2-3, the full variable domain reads DAGVTQSPTHLIKTRGQQVTLRCSPKSGHDTVSWYQQALGQGPQFIFQYYEEEERQRGNFPDRFSGHQFPNYSSELNVNALLLGDSALYLCASSLVLTTDTQYFGPGTRLTVL.

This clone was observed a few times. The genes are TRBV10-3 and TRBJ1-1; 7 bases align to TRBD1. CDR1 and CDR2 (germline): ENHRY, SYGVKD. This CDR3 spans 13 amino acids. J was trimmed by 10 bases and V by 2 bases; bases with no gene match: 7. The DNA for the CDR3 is TGTGCCATCAGTGAGCCCAGAAACAGGGGAGCTTTCTTT. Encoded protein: CAISEPRNRGAFF.

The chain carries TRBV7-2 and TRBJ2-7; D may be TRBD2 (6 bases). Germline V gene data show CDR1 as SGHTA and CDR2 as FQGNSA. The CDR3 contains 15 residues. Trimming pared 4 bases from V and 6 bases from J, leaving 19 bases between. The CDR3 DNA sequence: TGTGCCAGCAGCTCCCAGGGTAGCGGCGCTCGCGAGCAGTACTTC. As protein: CASSSQGSGAREQYF.

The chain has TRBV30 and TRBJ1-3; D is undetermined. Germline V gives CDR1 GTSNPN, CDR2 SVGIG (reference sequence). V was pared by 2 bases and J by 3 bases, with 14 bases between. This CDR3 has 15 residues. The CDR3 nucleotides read TGTGCCTGGAGTATACGGGGTTTTAGTGGAAACACCATATATTTT. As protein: CAWSIRGFSGNTIYF.

The CDR3: CASSERGGWYNEQFF. The CDR3, as DNA: TGTGCCAGCAGTGAACGCGGGGGGTGGTACAATGAGCAGTTCTTC. The chain links TRBV25-1 to TRBJ2-1, with TRBD2 matching 8 bases. Germline trimming cut 2 bases from V and 4 bases from J; bases unmatched to any gene: 4. Germline V gene data show CDR1 as MGHDK and CDR2 as SYGVNS. The CDR3 covers 15 residues.

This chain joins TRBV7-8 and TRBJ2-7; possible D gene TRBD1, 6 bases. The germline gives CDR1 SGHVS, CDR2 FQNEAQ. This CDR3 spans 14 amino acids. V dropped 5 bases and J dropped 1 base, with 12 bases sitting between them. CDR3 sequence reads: CASSPPDRSYEQYF. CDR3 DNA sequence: TGTGCCAGCAGCCCACCGGACAGATCCTACGAGCAGTACTTC. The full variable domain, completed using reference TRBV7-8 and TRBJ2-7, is GAGVSQSPRYKVAKRGQDVALRCDPISGHVSLFWYQQALGQGPEFLTYFQNEAQLDKSGLPSDRFFAERPEGSVSTLKIQRTQQEDSAVYLCASSPPDRSYEQYFGPGTRLTVT.

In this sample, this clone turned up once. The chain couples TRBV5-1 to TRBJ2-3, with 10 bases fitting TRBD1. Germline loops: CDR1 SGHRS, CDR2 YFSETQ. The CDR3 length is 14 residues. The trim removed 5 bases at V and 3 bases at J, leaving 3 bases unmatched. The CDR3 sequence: CASRGQGLTDTQYF. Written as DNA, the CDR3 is TGCGCCAGCAGGGGACAGGGGCTAACAGATACGCAGTATTTT.

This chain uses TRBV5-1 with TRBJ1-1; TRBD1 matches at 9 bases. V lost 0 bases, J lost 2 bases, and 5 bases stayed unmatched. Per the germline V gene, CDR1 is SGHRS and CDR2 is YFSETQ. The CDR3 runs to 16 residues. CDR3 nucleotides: TGCGCCAGCAGCTTGGAGGGGACAGGGCAAAACACTGAAGCTTTCTTT. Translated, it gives CASSLEGTGQNTEAFF. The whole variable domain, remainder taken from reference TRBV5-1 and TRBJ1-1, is KAGVTQTPRYLIKTRGQQVTLSCSPISGHRSVSWYQQTPGQGLQFLFEYFSETQRNKGNFPGRFSGRQFSNSRSEMNVSTLELGDSALYLCASSLEGTGQNTEAFFGQGTRLTVV.

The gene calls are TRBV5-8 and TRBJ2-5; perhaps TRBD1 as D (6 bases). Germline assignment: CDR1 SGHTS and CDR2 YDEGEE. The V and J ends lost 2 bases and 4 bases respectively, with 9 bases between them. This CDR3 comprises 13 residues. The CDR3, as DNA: TGTGCCAGCAGCTTTCAGGGGCCAGAGACCCAGTACTTC. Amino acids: CASSFQGPETQYF.

The CDR3 loop reads CASSPQRDRNRDTQYF. The CDR3 DNA reads as TGTGCCAGTAGTCCTCAGCGGGACAGGAACAGAGATACGCAGTATTTT. The V gene is TRBV19, the J gene TRBJ2-3; tentatively, D is TRBD1 (8 bases). The length of the CDR3 is 16 residues. Germline lookup yields CDR1 LNHDA and CDR2 SQIVND (reference sequence). Trimming cost V 5 bases and J 5 bases, with 20 bases left between them.

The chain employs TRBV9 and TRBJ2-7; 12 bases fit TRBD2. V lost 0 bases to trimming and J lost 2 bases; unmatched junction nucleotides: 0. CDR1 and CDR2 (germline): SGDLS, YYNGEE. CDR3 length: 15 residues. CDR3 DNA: TGTGCCAGCAGCGTAGCTAGCGGGAGGGCCTACGAGCAGTACTTC. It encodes CASSVASGRAYEQYF.

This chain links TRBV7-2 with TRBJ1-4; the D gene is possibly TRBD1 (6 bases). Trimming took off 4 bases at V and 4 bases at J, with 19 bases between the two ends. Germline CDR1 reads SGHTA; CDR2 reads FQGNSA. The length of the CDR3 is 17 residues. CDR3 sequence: CASSSRGRGALNEKLFF. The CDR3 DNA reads TGTGCCAGCAGCTCTAGGGGTCGGGGGGCCCTTAATGAAAAACTGTTTTTT.

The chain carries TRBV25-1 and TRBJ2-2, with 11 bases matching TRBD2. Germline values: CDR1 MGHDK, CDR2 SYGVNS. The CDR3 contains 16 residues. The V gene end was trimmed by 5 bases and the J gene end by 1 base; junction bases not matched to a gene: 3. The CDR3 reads CASSNGLAGNTGELFF. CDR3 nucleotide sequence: TGTGCCAGCAGTAACGGACTAGCGGGGAACACCGGGGAGCTGTTTTTT.